The present TCR beta chain was sequenced within a study of blood T cell repertoires in COVID-19. Across the whole study: The study drew acute and convalescent COVID-19 samples from the United States, Italy and Spain. Sources were T cells, B-cell-depleted T cells, or PBMCs; the material itself was cDNA or gDNA.

The authors' processing: Amplification from reference gene primers served as the basis for estimated nucleated cell counts. Sequencing was performed with immunoSEQ multiplex PCR; in TCRdb, only in-frame clones are kept and a portion is missing. That table furnishes V, J and clone size, whereas the DNA furnished D and trimming. The top ten clones hold about 10% of a sample with 40,000 or so clones, roughly nine tenths of them seen once. In its sample, this clone was seen once. The sequence was obtained from a young man with active or convalescent COVID-19. Sample: peripheral blood.

CDR3 nucleotides: TGTGCCAGCAGTGAAGTGAGGGGGCGGGTTGAAAAACTGTTTTTT. This sequence encodes CASSEVRGRVEKLFF. The chain is built from TRBV25-1 and TRBJ1-4, with TRBD1 identical over 7 bases. This CDR3 has 15 amino acids. V trimming: 2 bases; J trimming: 7 bases; junction bases outside the gene matches: 7. Germline lookup yields CDR1 MGHDK and CDR2 SYGVNS. The whole variable domain, remainder taken from reference TRBV25-1 and TRBJ1-4, is EADIYQTPRYLVIGTGKKITLECSQTMGHDKMYWYQQDPGMELHLIHYSYGVNSTEKGDLSSESTVSRIRTEHFPLTLESARPSHTSQYLCASSEVRGRVEKLFFGSGTQLSVL.